What follows are 30 T cell receptor beta chains derived from one specimen sequenced in a study of cytomegalovirus exposure and HLA in healthy donors (dated by TCRdb to 2015 to 2018). Receptor libraries were prepared by the immunoSEQ multiplex PCR assay. A mixture of 60 forward primers for TCR Vbeta segments and 13 reverse primers for TCR Jbeta segments was used in the multiplex PCR. Not all clones reach the TCRdb copy of this immuneACCESS table, which keeps in-frame sequences only. Checked studies attribute under half of the gap to unresolved V genes and leave the rest unexplained. The sample table contains 150,000 to 200,000 clones; only one count was recorded for 65% to 85% of them. The ten largest clonotypes hold 5.5% to 7.5% of the sample. Input material: PBMCs. The receptors here all came from a woman aged 40-49 years in good health and CMV-seropositive.

This clone was recorded a few times. The chain is built from TRBV19 and TRBJ1-5; D unresolved. The V and J ends lost 5 bases and 6 bases respectively, with 20 bases between them. Germline V lookup: CDR1 LNHDA, CDR2 SQIVND (reference sequence). This CDR3 is 16 amino acids long. The CDR3 sequence: CASSDGLTRGVQPQHF. In DNA form, the CDR3 reads TGTGCCAGTAGTGACGGGTTAACCCGCGGGGTTCAGCCCCAGCATTTT.

This chain links TRBV7-9 with TRBJ2-4; D is perhaps TRBD1 (7 bases). The CDR3 has 16 amino acids. Germline loops: CDR1 SEHNR, CDR2 FQNEAQ (reference sequence). V was pared by 5 bases and J by 6 bases, with 20 bases between. DNA for the CDR3: TGTGCCAGCAGCCCGGAGGGGGCGCAGGGGAGAAACATTCAGTACTTC. This encodes CASSPEGAQGRNIQYF.

This chain links TRBV4-3 with TRBJ1-1; the D is unclear. V was trimmed by 2 bases and J by 2 bases, leaving 9 bases between them. The CDR3 consists of 14 residues. Germline V CDR1 and CDR2: LGHNA, YSLEER. The CDR3 bases are TGCGCCAGCAGCCAAACCCGCGGTAACACTGAAGCTTTCTTT. This gives the protein CASSQTRGNTEAFF.

This clone was counted once. V gene TRBV28 combines with J gene TRBJ2-7; 8 bases align to TRBD1. The CDR3 is made up of 15 amino acids. V shed 4 bases and J 3 bases; nucleotides not matched to a gene: 8. Per germline, CDR1 MDHEN and CDR2 SYDVKM. CDR3 sequence reads: CASSSPGTGNYEQYF. The DNA for the CDR3 is TGTGCCAGCAGTTCACCCGGGACAGGTAACTACGAGCAGTACTTC.

V usage is TRBV5-1 and J usage is TRBJ1-2; tentatively, D is TRBD1 (5 bases). CDR3 size: 14 residues. The germline V and J ends were trimmed by 2 bases and 6 bases, with 14 bases remaining between them. The V gene's germline CDR1 is SGHRS and CDR2 YFSETQ. CDR3 sequence reads: CASSLAGRGDGYTF. CDR3 coding DNA: TGCGCCAGCAGCTTAGCGGGGCGAGGGGATGGCTACACCTTC.

The chain couples TRBV28 to TRBJ1-1; D unresolved. The V end lost 2 bases, the J end lost 11 bases, and 18 bases lay between the germline ends. CDR1 is MDHEN and CDR2 is SYDVKM in the germline V gene. The CDR3 spans 14 residues. The CDR3: CASSLETTRNGAFF. The CDR3 DNA is TGTGCCAGCAGTTTAGAAACGACACGAAATGGGGCTTTCTTT.

This clone was recorded a few times. The chain couples TRBV30 to TRBJ1-1; 9 positions agree with TRBD1. V lost 5 bases and J lost 0; bases outside the gene matches: 1. Germline assignment: CDR1 GTSNPN and CDR2 SVGIG (reference sequence). This CDR3 comprises 13 residues. CDR3 residues: CAWGTGLNTEAFF. For the CDR3, the DNA is TGTGCCTGGGGGACAGGGTTGAACACTGAAGCTTTCTTT.

The chain combines TRBV6-1 with TRBJ1-2; TRBD1 matches at 9 bases. With V trimmed by 7 bases and J by 4 bases, 10 bases remained unmatched. This CDR3 comprises 15 residues. CDR1 is MNHNS and CDR2 is SASEGT in the germline V gene. The CDR3 protein is CASIPRTGAVYGYTF. The DNA for the CDR3 is TGTGCCAGCATCCCCAGGACAGGGGCGGTCTATGGCTACACCTTC.

This clone was seen more than once but under ten times. V gene TRBV10-2 combines with J gene TRBJ2-7; D might be TRBD1 (6 bases). This CDR3 contains 16 residues. Per the germline V gene, CDR1 is WSHSY and CDR2 is SAAADI. With 1 base removed from V and 2 bases from J, the gap between germline ends came to 15 bases. The DNA for the CDR3 is TGCGCCAGCAGTGAGTATCGCATCAAGGGGGCCTACGAGCAGTACTTC. Protein sequence: CASSEYRIKGAYEQYF.

The J gene is TRBJ1-3, the V gene TRBV28; possible D gene TRBD1, 5 bases. Germline V lookup: CDR1 MDHEN, CDR2 SYDVKM. Between the trimmed V and J ends, which lost 2 bases and 1 base, there was a span of 9 bases. The CDR3 spans 15 residues. CDR3: CASSLGRGSGNTIYF. Here the CDR3 DNA reads TGTGCCAGCAGTTTAGGGAGGGGTTCTGGAAACACCATATATTTT.

This chain joins TRBV7-3 and TRBJ2-3; D gene uncertain. V was cut by 4 bases and J by 0 bases, with 5 bases left in between. The CDR3 spans 13 residues. From germline, CDR1 is SGHTA and CDR2 FQGTGA. The CDR3 protein is CASSSTSTDTQYF. In nucleotides, the CDR3 is TGTGCCAGCAGCTCTACTAGCACAGATACGCAGTATTTT.

The CDR3 protein is CASSLGSGLYSGNTIYF. In nucleotides, the CDR3 is TGTGCCAGCAGCTTGGGTTCAGGCCTTTACTCTGGAAACACCATATATTTT. The rearrangement links TRBV5-6 to TRBJ1-3; D uncertain. Germline V gene lookup returns CDR1 SGHDT and CDR2 YYEEEE. The CDR3 length is 17 residues. Trimming removed 0 bases from V and 0 bases from J, with 13 bases in between.

The chain uses TRBV5-1 and TRBJ1-1; possibly TRBD1 for D (5 bases). Trimming shortened V by 2 bases and J by 1 base, and 12 bases separated the two germline ends. This CDR3 has 15 amino acids. CDR1 and CDR2 (germline): SGHRS, YFSETQ. In DNA form, the CDR3 reads TGCGCCAGCAGCTTCGAAAGGGGAGGGAACACTGAAGCTTTCTTT. Encoded protein: CASSFERGGNTEAFF.

Comment on this clone: This same CDR3 is encoded by further DNA sequences in the sample. V and J are TRBV27 and TRBJ1-5; no reliable D call. This CDR3 comprises 13 residues. Germline V gene data show CDR1 as MNHEY and CDR2 as SMNVEV (reference sequence). With 9 bases removed from V and 2 bases from J, the gap between germline ends came to 11 bases. In DNA form, the CDR3 reads TGTGCCAGGCTGGCGGGTGGCAATCAGCCCCAGCATTTT. Translation gives CARLAGGNQPQHF.

V gene TRBV29-1 combines with J gene TRBJ1-4, with D perhaps matching TRBD1 (5 bases). With 4 bases removed from V and 8 bases from J, the gap between germline ends came to 17 bases. Germline CDR1 reads SQVTM; CDR2 reads ANQGSEA. This CDR3 contains 14 residues. The CDR3 sequence: CSVGTGLTSEKLFF. The CDR3 DNA is TGCAGCGTTGGAACGGGACTCACGTCCGAAAAACTGTTTTTT.

V is TRBV6-6 and J is TRBJ2-5, with TRBD2 identical over 10 bases. V shed 7 bases and J 4 bases; nucleotides not matched to a gene: 6. The CDR3 spans 14 residues. The germline V gene encodes CDR1 MNHNY and CDR2 SVGAGI (reference sequence). The CDR3 sequence: CASTLLAGGETQYF. DNA of the CDR3: TGTGCCAGCACCCTCTTAGCGGGGGGAGAGACCCAGTACTTC.

This chain links TRBV27 with TRBJ1-2, with 9 bases that match TRBD1. The J segment lost 3 bases and the V segment lost 4 bases, leaving 12 bases of the junction unmatched. The germline V gene has CDR1 MNHEY and CDR2 SMNVEV (reference sequence). The CDR3 spans 17 residues. The CDR3 sequence: CASSSWGQTGGDYGYTF. The CDR3 DNA reads TGTGCCAGCAGTTCCTGGGGACAAACAGGGGGCGACTATGGCTACACCTTC.

The chain joins TRBV29-1 to TRBJ2-7; 8 bases align to TRBD1. Germline loops: CDR1 SQVTM, CDR2 ANQGSEA. J gave up 6 bases and V 5 bases, and 6 bases lay outside the gene matches. The CDR3 contains 12 residues. The CDR3 DNA reads TGCAGCGTTCGGCAGGGGGCTAGCGAGCAGTACTTC. It is translated as CSVRQGASEQYF.

J is TRBJ2-7 and V is TRBV5-4, with 11 positions matching TRBD2. The length of the CDR3 is 17 residues. CDR1 is SGHNT, CDR2 YYREEE, per germline (reference sequence). V was pared by 4 bases and J by 5 bases, with 14 bases of the junction left unmatched. The CDR3 DNA sequence: TGTGCCAGCAGCGCAGACCCGACTAGCGGGGCAATGGACGAGCAGTACTTC. Amino acid sequence: CASSADPTSGAMDEQYF.

The chain combines TRBV5-4 with TRBJ1-1; D ambiguous. CDR3 size: 14 residues. Germline V gene data show CDR1 as SGHNT and CDR2 as YYREEE (reference sequence). Trimming stripped 2 bases from V and 3 bases from J, with 11 bases between. CDR3 sequence: CASSFGVRYTEAFF. The DNA for the CDR3 is TGTGCCAGCAGCTTCGGGGTGAGGTACACTGAAGCTTTCTTT.

This chain connects TRBV10-3 to TRBJ2-5; 7 bases line up with TRBD1. Unmatched junction bases numbered 9, after V lost 5 bases and J lost 6 bases. Germline values: CDR1 ENHRY, CDR2 SYGVKD. The CDR3 has 14 residues. This chain's CDR3 is CAISNPEGGQTQYF. The CDR3 DNA reads as TGTGCCATCAGTAATCCGGAAGGGGGCCAGACCCAGTACTTC.

J is TRBJ1-5 and V is TRBV15; a weak D match, TRBD1 (5 bases). CDR3 length equals 15 residues. V was cut by 3 bases and J by 5 bases, with 14 bases left in between. Per germline, CDR1 LNHNV and CDR2 YYDKDF (reference sequence). The CDR3 region has the DNA TGTGCCACCAGCAGGGGCTCTGGGGGGGATCAGCCCCAGCATTTT. As protein: CATSRGSGGDQPQHF.

The chain combines TRBV4-2 with TRBJ2-3; 8 bases fit TRBD2. CDR3 length: 16 residues. Germline trimming cut 0 bases from V and 5 bases from J; bases unmatched to any gene: 7. Germline V gives CDR1 LGHNA, CDR2 YNFKEQ. The DNA for the CDR3 is TGTGCCAGCAGCCAAGATGCGGGAGGATACAAAGATACGCAGTATTTT. This encodes CASSQDAGGYKDTQYF.

V usage is TRBV2 and J usage is TRBJ1-5; D might be TRBD1 (5 bases). The CDR3 spans 15 residues. Germline V CDR1 and CDR2: SNHLY, FYNNEI. V dropped 6 bases and J dropped 2 bases, with 14 bases sitting between them. The CDR3 DNA sequence: TGTGCCAGCAGCCGGACACCCTGGGGCAATCAGCCCCAGCATTTT. It yields the protein CASSRTPWGNQPQHF.

The J gene is TRBJ1-1, the V gene TRBV18; a possible D gene is TRBD1 (6 bases). Germline V gene sequence: CDR1 KGHSH, CDR2 LQKENI. Trimming left V 4 bases short and J 0 bases short, with 15 bases between. The CDR3 covers 16 residues. The CDR3 reads CASSQTGPPLNTEAFF. CDR3 DNA: TGTGCCAGCTCACAAACAGGGCCCCCCTTGAACACTGAAGCTTTCTTT. The complete variable domain, with remaining parts taken from reference TRBV18 and TRBJ1-1, reads NAGVMQNPRHLVRRRGQEARLRCSPMKGHSHVYWYRQLPEEGLKFMVYLQKENIIDESGMPKERFSAEFPKEGPSILRIQQVVRGDSAAYFCASSQTGPPLNTEAFFGQGTRLTVV.

Regarding this clone: The same CDR3 is also encoded by other DNA sequences in this sample. The genes are TRBV30 and TRBJ2-5; D not resolved. Germline loops: CDR1 GTSNPN, CDR2 SVGIG (reference sequence). The V gene lost 3 bases and the J gene lost 2 bases, with 7 bases spanning the gap. The CDR3 has 12 residues. This CDR3 is CAWSRDQETQYF. The CDR3 nucleotides are TGTGCCTGGAGCCGAGATCAAGAGACCCAGTACTTC.

This chain joins TRBV19 and TRBJ1-2; TRBD1 is a possible D gene (5 bases). Trimming pared 7 bases from V and 6 bases from J, leaving 15 bases between. CDR1 and CDR2 from the germline V gene are LNHDA and SQIVND (reference sequence). The CDR3 consists of 13 residues. In nucleotides, the CDR3 is TGTGCCAGTAAGATCGGGGGTATGGATGGCTACACCTTC. Protein product: CASKIGGMDGYTF.

J is TRBJ1-1 and V is TRBV21-1. TRBV21-1 is a pseudogene segment. The CDR3 totals 11 residues. The CDR3 sequence: CASSSPTEAFF. The CDR3 DNA follows: TGTGCCAGCTCTTCCCCCACTGAAGCTTTCTTT.

The rearrangement joins TRBV7-9 to TRBJ2-7, with 11 bases identical to TRBD1. The CDR3 extends over 16 amino acids. Germline CDR1 is SEHNR and CDR2 is FQNEAQ (reference sequence). With V trimmed by 2 bases and J by 3 bases, 6 bases remained unmatched. CDR3 sequence: CASSLTTGTGGYEQYF. DNA for the CDR3: TGTGCCAGCAGCTTAACTACCGGGACAGGGGGCTACGAGCAGTACTTC.

The chain carries TRBV15 and TRBJ1-1, with D unclear. The V and J ends lost 3 bases and 1 base respectively, with 3 bases between them. CDR3 length equals 12 residues. Germline CDR1 LNHNV, CDR2 YYDKDF (reference sequence). CDR3 DNA: TGTGCCACCAGCAGGAGGAACACTGAAGCTTTCTTT. Translation gives CATSRRNTEAFF.